One sample yielded the 9 T cell receptor beta chains listed below, sequenced in a study of T cell responses to AZD1222 COVID-19 vaccine. Assay: immunoSEQ multiplex PCR; the TCRdb copy retains only in-frame clones and omits some. Of roughly 150,000 clones in the sample, roughly 92% were seen once. The sample in question was peripheral blood, obtained on day 0 of AZD1222 vaccination. The source of these receptors is an adult in good health.

J is TRBJ1-2 and V is TRBV27; the D gene is possibly TRBD1 (6 bases). Germline V gives CDR1 MNHEY, CDR2 SMNVEV (reference sequence). The CDR3 loop spans 15 amino acids. V lost 6 bases and J 5 bases, leaving 19 bases between the germline ends. The CDR3 DNA sequence: TGTGCCAGCAGCCCCAGCGGGGGGCTGGGTTATGGCTACACCTTC. Its protein product is CASSPSGGLGYGYTF.

The CDR3 DNA sequence: TGTGCCAGCAGTTTATCTCGGGGTGAGCAGTTCTTC. It yields the protein CASSLSRGEQFF. The chain has TRBV28 and TRBJ2-1, with D perhaps matching TRBD2 (5 bases). V was clipped by 1 base and J by 9 bases, with 7 bases between them. Per germline, CDR1 MDHEN and CDR2 SYDVKM. The CDR3 is 12 amino acids.

This clone has a single count. The chain employs TRBV11-2 and TRBJ1-1; TRBD1 might be the D (6 bases). Germline V lookup: CDR1 SGHAT, CDR2 FQNNGV. Trimming shortened V by 2 bases and J by 5 bases, and 6 bases separated the two germline ends. The CDR3 sequence is 12 residues long. The CDR3 DNA is TGTGCCAGCAGCTTAACAGGGACTGAAGCTTTCTTT. Amino acids: CASSLTGTEAFF.

This chain connects TRBV7-3 to TRBJ2-3; either TRBD1 or TRBD2 may supply D (6 bases each). This CDR3 spans 14 amino acids. The V end was cut by 3 bases, the J end by 5 bases, with 12 bases between. CDR1 and CDR2 from the germline V gene are SGHTA and FQGTGA. CDR3 DNA: TGTGCCAGCAGCTTCGGGGGCGAACTAGATACGCAGTATTTT. This translates into CASSFGGELDTQYF.

V gene TRBV2 combines with J gene TRBJ1-2, with D hard to call. CDR1 is SNHLY and CDR2 is FYNNEI in the germline V gene. CDR3 length: 12 amino acids. V was pared by 4 bases and J by 3 bases, with 6 bases between. Here the CDR3 reads CASSVGDYGYTF. The CDR3, as DNA: TGTGCCAGCAGTGTCGGAGACTATGGCTACACCTTC.

The V and J genes are TRBV19 and TRBJ2-2; D unresolved. Germline assignment: CDR1 LNHDA and CDR2 SQIVND (reference sequence). V was trimmed by 4 bases and J by 2 bases, leaving 5 bases between them. The CDR3 covers 13 residues. The chain's CDR3 is CASSNTNTGELFF. CDR3 coding DNA: TGTGCCAGTAGTAACACTAACACCGGGGAGCTGTTTTTT.

The chain recombines TRBV14 with TRBJ2-1, with D unresolved. The CDR3 contains 14 residues. The germline V gene has CDR1 SGHDN and CDR2 FVKESK. The V and J ends lost 4 bases and 7 bases respectively, with 14 bases between them. CDR3 DNA sequence: TGTGCCAGCAGCCGGATGACATCCCTGAATGAGCAGTTCTTC. Translated, it gives CASSRMTSLNEQFF.

This clone was recorded a few times. This chain joins TRBV13 and TRBJ2-7, with TRBD1 matching 9 bases. This CDR3 is built from 14 residues. The germline V gene has CDR1 PRHDT and CDR2 FYEKMQ (reference sequence). V shed 5 bases and J 5 bases; nucleotides not matched to a gene: 7. The CDR3 sequence is CASSHGTGQNEQYF. The DNA for the CDR3 is TGTGCCAGCAGCCATGGGACAGGGCAGAACGAGCAGTACTTC. Complete variable domain (other parts from reference TRBV13 and TRBJ2-7): AAGVIQSPRHLIKEKRETATLKCYPIPRHDTVYWYQQGPGQDPQFLISFYEKMQSDKGSIPDRFSAQQFSDYHSELNMSSLELGDSALYFCASSHGTGQNEQYFGPGTRLTVT.

This clone was seen a single time. The chain links TRBV6-6 to TRBJ2-7; 8 bases align to TRBD1. This CDR3 has 14 amino acids. Trimming removed 4 bases from V and 5 bases from J; junction bases left unmatched: 7. Germline CDR1 is MNHNY and CDR2 is SVGAGI (reference sequence). The CDR3, as DNA: TGTGCCAGCAGTTTGTGGACAGGGTCACACGAGCAGTACTTC. Its translation: CASSLWTGSHEQYF.